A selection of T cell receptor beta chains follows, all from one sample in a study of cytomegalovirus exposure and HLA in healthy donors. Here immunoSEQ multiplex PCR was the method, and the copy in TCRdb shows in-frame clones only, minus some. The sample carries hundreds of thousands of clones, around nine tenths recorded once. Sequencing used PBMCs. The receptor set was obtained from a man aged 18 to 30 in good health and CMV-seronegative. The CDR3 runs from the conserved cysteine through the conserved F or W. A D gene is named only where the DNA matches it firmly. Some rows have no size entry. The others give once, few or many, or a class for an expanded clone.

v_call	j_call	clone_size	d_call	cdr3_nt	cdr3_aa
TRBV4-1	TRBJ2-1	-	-	TGCGCCAGCAGCCAAGAAGGTGTCAGGGGGAGGAATGAGCAGTTCTTC	CASSQEGVRGRNEQFF
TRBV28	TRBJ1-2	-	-	TGTGCCAGCAGTTTAAATCAGATGGGCTACACCTTC	CASSLNQMGYTF
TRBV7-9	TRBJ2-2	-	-	TGTGCCAGCAGCTCCTGGACAGAGAACACCGGGGAGCTGTTTTTT	CASSSWTENTGELFF
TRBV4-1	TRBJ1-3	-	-	TGCGCCAGCAGTCGTACGCCAGTGAACTCTGGAAACACCATATATTTT	CASSRTPVNSGNTIYF
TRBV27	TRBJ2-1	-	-	TGTGCCAGCAGTACCGGGACACTTACCTACAATGAGCAGTTCTTC	CASSTGTLTYNEQFF
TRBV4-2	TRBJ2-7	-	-	TGTGCCAGCAGCCAAGGTTCGACTGGGGCCTACGGGCAGTACTTC	CASSQGSTGAYGQYF
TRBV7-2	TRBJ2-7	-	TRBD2	TGTGCCAGCAGCCCCACCTCCGGGACTACCGCCTACGAGCAGTACTTC	CASSPTSGTTAYEQYF
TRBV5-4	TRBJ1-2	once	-	TGTGCCAGCAGCTTGAAGGGTGGGGGGTATGGCTACACCTTC	CASSLKGGGYGYTF
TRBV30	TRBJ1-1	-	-	TGTGCCTGGAGTGTAATTATCTCGGGGGGAGCTTTCTTT	CAWSVIISGGAFF
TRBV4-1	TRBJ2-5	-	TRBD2	TGCGCCAGCAGCCAACCGGGGCGGGGGTTGTACCAAGAGACCCAGTACTTC	CASSQPGRGLYQETQYF
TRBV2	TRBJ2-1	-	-	TGTGCCAGCAGTGCCTACCCCGGAGTGGATGAGCAGTTCTTC	CASSAYPGVDEQFF
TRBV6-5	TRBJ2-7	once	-	TGTGCCAGCAGTGAACAGACCCTCTCCTACGAGCAGTACTTC	CASSEQTLSYEQYF